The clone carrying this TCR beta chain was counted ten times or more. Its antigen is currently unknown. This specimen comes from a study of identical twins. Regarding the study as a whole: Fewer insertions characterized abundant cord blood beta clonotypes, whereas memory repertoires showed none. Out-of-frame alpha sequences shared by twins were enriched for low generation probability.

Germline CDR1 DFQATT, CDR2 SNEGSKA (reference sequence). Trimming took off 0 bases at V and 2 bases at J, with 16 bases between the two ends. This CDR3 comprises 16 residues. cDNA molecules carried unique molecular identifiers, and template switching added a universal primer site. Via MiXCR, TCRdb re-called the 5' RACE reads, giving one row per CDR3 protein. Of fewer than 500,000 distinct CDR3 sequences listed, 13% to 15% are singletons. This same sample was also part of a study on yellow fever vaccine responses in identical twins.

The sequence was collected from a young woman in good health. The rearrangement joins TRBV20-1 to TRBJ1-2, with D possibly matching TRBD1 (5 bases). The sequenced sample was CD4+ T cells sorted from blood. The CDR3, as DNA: TGCAGTGCTAGAGATCGTCAGGGACGGAGGAACTATGGCTACACCTTC. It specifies CSARDRQGRRNYGYTF.